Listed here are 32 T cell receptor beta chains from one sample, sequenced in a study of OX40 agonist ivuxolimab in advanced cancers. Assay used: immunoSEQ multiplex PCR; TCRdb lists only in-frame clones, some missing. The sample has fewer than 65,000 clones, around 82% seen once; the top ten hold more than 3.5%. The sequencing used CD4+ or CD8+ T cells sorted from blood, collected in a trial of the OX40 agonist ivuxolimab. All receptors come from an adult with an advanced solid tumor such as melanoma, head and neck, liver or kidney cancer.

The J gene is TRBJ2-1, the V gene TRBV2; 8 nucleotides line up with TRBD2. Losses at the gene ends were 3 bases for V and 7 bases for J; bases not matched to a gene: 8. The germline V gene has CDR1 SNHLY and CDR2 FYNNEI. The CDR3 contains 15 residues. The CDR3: CASSEEASGWNEQFF. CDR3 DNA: TGTGCCAGCAGTGAGGAGGCTAGCGGGTGGAATGAGCAGTTCTTC. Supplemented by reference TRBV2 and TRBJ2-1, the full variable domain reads EPEVTQTPSHQVTQMGQEVILRCVPISNHLYFYWYRQILGQKVEFLVSFYNNEISEKSEIFDDQFSVERPDGSNFTLKIRSTKLEDSAMYFCASSEEASGWNEQFFGPGTRLTVL.

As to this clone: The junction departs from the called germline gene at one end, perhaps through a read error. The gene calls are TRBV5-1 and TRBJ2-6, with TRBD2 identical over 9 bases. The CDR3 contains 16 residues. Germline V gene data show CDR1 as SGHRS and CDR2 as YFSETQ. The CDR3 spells CASSAGGRGGPNVLTF. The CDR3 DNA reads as TGCGCCAGCAGCGCCGGCGGGAGGGGTGGGCCCAACGTCCTGACTTTC.

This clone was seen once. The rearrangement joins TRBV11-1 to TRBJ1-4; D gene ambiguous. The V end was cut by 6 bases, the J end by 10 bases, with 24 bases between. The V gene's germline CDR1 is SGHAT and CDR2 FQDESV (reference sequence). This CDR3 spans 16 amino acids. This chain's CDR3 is CASRDPRREVPGKLFF. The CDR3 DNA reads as TGTGCCAGCAGGGACCCCAGAAGGGAGGTACCAGGAAAACTGTTTTTT.

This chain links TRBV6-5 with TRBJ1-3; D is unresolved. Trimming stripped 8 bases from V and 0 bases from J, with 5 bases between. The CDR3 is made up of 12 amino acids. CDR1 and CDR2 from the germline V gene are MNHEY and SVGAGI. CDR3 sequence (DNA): TGTGCCAGCTTTGGCTCTGGAAACACCATATATTTT. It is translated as CASFGSGNTIYF.

In nucleotides, the CDR3 is TGTGCCAGCAGTTCAATAGACAGGCCCCACGAGCAGTACTTC. It translates to CASSSIDRPHEQYF. The chain carries TRBV6-6 and TRBJ2-7; tentatively, D is TRBD1 (6 bases). Germline-derived CDR1 and CDR2 are MNHNY and SVGAGI (reference sequence). The V gene lost 4 bases and the J gene lost 5 bases, with 15 bases spanning the gap. The length of the CDR3 is 14 residues.

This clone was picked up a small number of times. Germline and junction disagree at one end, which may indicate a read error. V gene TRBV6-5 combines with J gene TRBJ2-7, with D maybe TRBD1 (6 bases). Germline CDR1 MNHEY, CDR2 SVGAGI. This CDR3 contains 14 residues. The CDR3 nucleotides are TGTGCCAGCAAACGGGATGCAGGGGCCTACGGGCAGTACTTC. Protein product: CASKRDAGAYGQYF.

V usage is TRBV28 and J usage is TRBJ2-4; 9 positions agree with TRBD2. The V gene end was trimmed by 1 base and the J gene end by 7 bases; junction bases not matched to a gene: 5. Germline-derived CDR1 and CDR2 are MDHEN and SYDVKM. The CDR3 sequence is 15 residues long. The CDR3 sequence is CASSLSGGGANIQYF. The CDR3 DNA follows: TGTGCCAGCAGTTTATCCGGCGGGGGGGCGAACATTCAGTACTTC.

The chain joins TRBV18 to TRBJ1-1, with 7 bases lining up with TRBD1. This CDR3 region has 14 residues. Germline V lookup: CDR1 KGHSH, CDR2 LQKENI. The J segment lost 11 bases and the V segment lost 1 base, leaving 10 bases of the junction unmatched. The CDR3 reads CASSPLDREGGAFF. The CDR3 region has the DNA TGTGCCAGCTCACCACTTGACAGGGAGGGTGGGGCTTTCTTT.

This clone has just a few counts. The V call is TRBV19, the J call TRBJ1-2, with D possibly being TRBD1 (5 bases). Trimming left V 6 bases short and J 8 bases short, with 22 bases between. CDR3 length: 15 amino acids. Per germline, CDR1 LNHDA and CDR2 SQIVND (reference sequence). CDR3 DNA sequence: TGTGCCAGTAGCCTAAACAGGCCTCCCTATCGGGGCTACACCTTC. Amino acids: CASSLNRPPYRGYTF.

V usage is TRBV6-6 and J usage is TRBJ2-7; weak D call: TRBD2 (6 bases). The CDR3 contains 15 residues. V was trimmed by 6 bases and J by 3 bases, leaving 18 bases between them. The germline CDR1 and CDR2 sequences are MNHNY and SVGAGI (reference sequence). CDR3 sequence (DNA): TGTGCCAGCAGCCAGGTAGGGGAGGTAAGCTACGAGCAGTACTTC. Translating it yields CASSQVGEVSYEQYF.

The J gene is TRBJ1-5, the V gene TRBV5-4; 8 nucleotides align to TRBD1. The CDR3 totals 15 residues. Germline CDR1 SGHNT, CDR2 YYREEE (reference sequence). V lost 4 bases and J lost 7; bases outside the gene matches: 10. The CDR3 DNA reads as TGTGCCAGCAGCCAGGACAGGGTGGGAGGGCAGCCCCAGCATTTT. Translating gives CASSQDRVGGQPQHF. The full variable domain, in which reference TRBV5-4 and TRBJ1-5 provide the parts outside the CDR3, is ETGVTQSPTHLIKTRGQQVTLRCSSQSGHNTVSWYQQALGQGPQFIFQYYREEENGRGNFPPRFSGLQFPNYSSELNVNALELDDSALYLCASSQDRVGGQPQHFGDGTRLSIL.

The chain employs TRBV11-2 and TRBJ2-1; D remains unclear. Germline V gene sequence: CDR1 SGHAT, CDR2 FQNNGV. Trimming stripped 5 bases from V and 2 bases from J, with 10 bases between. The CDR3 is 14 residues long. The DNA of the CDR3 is TGTGCCAGCAGCCCCGCTCGGACCTACAATGAGCAGTTCTTC. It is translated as CASSPARTYNEQFF.

The CDR3 here is CASSPPYEGMNTEAFF. Here the CDR3 DNA reads TGTGCCAGCAGCCCTCCTTATGAGGGGATGAACACTGAAGCTTTCTTT. The V call is TRBV7-9, the J call TRBJ1-1; TRBD1 is a possible D gene (5 bases). V lost 5 bases, J lost 0 bases, and 16 bases lay in between. The CDR3 length is 16 residues. Germline CDR1 is SEHNR and CDR2 is FQNEAQ (reference sequence).

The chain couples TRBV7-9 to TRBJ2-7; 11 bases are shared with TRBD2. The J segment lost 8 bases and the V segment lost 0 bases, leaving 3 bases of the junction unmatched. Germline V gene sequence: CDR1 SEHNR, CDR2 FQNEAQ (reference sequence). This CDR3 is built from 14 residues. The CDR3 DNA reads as TGTGCCAGCAGCTTAGCGCTAGCGGGAGGCCAGCAGTACTTC. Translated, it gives CASSLALAGGQQYF.

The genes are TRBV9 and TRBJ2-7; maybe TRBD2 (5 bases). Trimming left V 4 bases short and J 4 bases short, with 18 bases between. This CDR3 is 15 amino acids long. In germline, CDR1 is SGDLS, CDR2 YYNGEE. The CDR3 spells CASSLGSNIGYEQYF. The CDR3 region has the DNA TGTGCCAGCAGCCTGGGGAGTAATATCGGTTACGAGCAGTACTTC. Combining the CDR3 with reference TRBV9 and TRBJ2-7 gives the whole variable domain DSGVTQTPKHLITATGQRVTLRCSPRSGDLSVYWYQQSLDQGLQFLIQYYNGEERAKGNILERFSAQQFPDLHSELNLSSLELGDSALYFCASSLGSNIGYEQYFGPGTRLTVT.

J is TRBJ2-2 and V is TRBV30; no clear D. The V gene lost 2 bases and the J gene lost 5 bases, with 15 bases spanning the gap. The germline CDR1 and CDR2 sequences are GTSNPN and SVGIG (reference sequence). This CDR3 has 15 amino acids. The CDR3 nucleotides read TGTGCCTGGAGTAGATATCCGGCAGTAACCGGGGAGCTGTTTTTT. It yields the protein CAWSRYPAVTGELFF.

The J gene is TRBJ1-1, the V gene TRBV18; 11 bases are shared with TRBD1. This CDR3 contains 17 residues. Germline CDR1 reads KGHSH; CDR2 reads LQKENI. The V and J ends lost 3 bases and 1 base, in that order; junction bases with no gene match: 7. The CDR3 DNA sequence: TGTGCCAGCTCACCCGTCGGGACAGGGGGAAAGAACACTGAAGCTTTCTTT. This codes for CASSPVGTGGKNTEAFF.

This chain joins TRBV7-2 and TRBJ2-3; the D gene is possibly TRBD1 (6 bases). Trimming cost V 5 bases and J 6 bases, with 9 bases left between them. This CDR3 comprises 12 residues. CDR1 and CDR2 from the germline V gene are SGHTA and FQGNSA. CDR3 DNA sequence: TGTGCCAGCAGCCGGGACACGGATACGCAGTATTTT. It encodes CASSRDTDTQYF.

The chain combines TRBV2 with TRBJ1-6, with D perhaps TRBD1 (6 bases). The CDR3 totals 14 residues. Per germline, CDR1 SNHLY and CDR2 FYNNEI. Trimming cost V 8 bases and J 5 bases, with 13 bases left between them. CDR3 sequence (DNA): TGTGCCAGCTGGGGGACACACGATAATTCACCCCTCCACTTT. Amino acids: CASWGTHDNSPLHF.

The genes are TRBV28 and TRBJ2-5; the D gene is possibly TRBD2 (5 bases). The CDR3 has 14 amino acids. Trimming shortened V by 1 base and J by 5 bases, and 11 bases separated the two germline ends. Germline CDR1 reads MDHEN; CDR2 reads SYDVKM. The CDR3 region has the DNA TGTGCCAGCAGTTTATCGGGGAGTGGGGAGACCCAGTACTTC. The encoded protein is CASSLSGSGETQYF. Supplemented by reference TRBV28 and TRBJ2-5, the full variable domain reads DVKVTQSSRYLVKRTGEKVFLECVQDMDHENMFWYRQDPGLGLRLIYFSYDVKMKEKGDIPEGYSVSREKKERFSLILESASTNQTSMYLCASSLSGSGETQYFGPGTRLLVL.

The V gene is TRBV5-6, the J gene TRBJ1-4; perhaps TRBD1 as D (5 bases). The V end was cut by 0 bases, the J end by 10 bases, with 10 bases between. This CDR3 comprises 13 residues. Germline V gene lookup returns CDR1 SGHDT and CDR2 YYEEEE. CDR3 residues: CASSLGTGAKLFF. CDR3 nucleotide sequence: TGTGCCAGCAGCTTGGGAACAGGAGCAAAACTGTTTTTT.

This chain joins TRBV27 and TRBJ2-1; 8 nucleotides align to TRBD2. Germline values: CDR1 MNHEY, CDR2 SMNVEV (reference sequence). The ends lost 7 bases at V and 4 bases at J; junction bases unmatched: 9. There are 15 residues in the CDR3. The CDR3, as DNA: TGTGCCAGCACTGCAAGCGGGAGTATATACAATGAGCAGTTCTTC. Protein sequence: CASTASGSIYNEQFF.

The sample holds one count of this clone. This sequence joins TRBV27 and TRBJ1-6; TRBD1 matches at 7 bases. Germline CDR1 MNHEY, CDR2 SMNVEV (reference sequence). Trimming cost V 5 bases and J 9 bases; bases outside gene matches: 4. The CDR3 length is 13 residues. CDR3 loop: CASSPGTVSPLHF. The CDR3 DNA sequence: TGTGCCAGCAGTCCCGGGACAGTTTCACCCCTCCACTTT.

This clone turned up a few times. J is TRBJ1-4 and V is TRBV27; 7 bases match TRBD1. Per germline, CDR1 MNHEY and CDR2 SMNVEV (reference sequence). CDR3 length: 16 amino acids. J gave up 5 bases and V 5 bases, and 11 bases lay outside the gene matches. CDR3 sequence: CASSPTPTGRNEKLFF. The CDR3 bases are TGTGCCAGCAGTCCCACCCCGACAGGGAGGAATGAAAAACTGTTTTTT. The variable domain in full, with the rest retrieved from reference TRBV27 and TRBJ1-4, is EAQVTQNPRYLITVTGKKLTVTCSQNMNHEYMSWYRQDPGLGLRQIYYSMNVEVTDKGDVPEGYKVSRKEKRNFPLILESPSPNQTSLYFCASSPTPTGRNEKLFFGSGTQLSVL.

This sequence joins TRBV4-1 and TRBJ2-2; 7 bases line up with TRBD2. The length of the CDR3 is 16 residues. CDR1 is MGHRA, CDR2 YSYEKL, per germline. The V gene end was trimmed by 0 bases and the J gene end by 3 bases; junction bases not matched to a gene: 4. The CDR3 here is CASSQDPSGYTGELFF. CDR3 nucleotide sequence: TGCGCCAGCAGCCAAGACCCTAGCGGATACACCGGGGAGCTGTTTTTT.

DNA of the CDR3: TGTGCCAGCAGGCATAATCAGCCCCAGCATTTT. Amino acids: CASRHNQPQHF. The chain combines TRBV6-5 with TRBJ1-5; no reliable D call. The CDR3 runs 11 residues. The germline V and J ends were trimmed by 6 bases and 4 bases, with 4 bases remaining between them. Per germline, CDR1 MNHEY and CDR2 SVGAGI.

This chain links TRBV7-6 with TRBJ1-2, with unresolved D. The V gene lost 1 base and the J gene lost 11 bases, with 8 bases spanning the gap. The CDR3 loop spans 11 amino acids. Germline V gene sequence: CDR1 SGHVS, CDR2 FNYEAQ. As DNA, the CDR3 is TGTGCCAGCAGCTTAGGACAAGCTTACACCTTC. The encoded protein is CASSLGQAYTF.

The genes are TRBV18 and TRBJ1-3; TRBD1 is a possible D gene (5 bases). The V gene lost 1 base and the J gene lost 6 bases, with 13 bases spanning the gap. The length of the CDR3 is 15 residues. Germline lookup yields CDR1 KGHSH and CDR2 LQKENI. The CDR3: CASSPQQARQNTIYF. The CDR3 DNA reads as TGTGCCAGCTCACCACAACAGGCCCGGCAAAACACCATATATTTT. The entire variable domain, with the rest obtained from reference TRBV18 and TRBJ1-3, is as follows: NAGVMQNPRHLVRRRGQEARLRCSPMKGHSHVYWYRQLPEEGLKFMVYLQKENIIDESGMPKERFSAEFPKEGPSILRIQQVVRGDSAAYFCASSPQQARQNTIYFGEGSWLTVV.

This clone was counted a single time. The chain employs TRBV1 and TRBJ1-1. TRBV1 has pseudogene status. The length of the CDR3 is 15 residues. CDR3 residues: CTSSQAPAGGTEAFF. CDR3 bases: TGCACCAGCAGCCAAGCCCCCGCCGGGGGCACTGAAGCTTTCTTT.

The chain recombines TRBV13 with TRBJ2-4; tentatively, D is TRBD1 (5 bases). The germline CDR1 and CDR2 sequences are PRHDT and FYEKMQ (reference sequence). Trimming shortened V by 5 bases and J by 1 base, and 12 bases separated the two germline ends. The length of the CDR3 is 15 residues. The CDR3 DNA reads TGTGCCAGCAGCCTTCCAGGGCGCGCCAAAAACATTCAGTACTTC. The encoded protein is CASSLPGRAKNIQYF.

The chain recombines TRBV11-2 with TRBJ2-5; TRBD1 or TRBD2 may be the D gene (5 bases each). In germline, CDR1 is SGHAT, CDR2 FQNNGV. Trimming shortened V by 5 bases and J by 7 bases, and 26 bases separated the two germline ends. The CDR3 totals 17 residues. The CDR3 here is CASSASLLDWGNGTQYF. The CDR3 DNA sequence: TGTGCCAGCAGCGCGTCCCTACTAGATTGGGGCAATGGGACCCAGTACTTC.

CDR3: CASSERGVYWVYF. In DNA form, the CDR3 reads TGTGCCAGCAGTGAAAGAGGGGTTTACTGGGTGTACTTC. The chain uses TRBV2 and TRBJ2-7; D might be TRBD1 or TRBD2, each matching 5 bases. The CDR3 contains 13 residues. Per germline, CDR1 SNHLY and CDR2 FYNNEI. V was trimmed by 2 bases and J by 12 bases, leaving 17 bases between them.